This TCR beta chain emerged from a study of T cells in Graves' hyperthyroidism and ophthalmopathy. The source material, RNA transcripts, was used to amplify TCR beta CDR3 regions. HTBI primers drove first-round RT-PCR of the TCR CDR3. TCRdb fed the multiplex PCR reads into MiXCR, producing one record per CDR3 protein. Of about 560,000 distinct CDR3 sequences listed, less than 20% were seen once; the top ten hold 6.5% to 8%. Unmatched junction bases numbered 6, after V lost 5 bases and J lost 1 base. The CDR3 has 15 amino acids. Germline V lookup: CDR1 SGHTA, CDR2 FQGTGA. The source is a woman aged 25 to 39 with Graves' hyperthyroidism. The gene calls are TRBV7-3 and TRBJ1-1, with 8 positions matching TRBD1. Sequenced material: blood. CDR3 nucleotide sequence: TGTGCCAGCAGCGAACCCGGGACAGGGAACACTGAAGCTTTCTTT. Its protein is CASSEPGTGNTEAFF. Based on the CDR3 plus reference TRBV7-3 and TRBJ1-1, the full variable domain is GAGVSQTPSNKVTEKGKYVELRCDPISGHTALYWYRQSLGQGPEFLIYFQGTGAADDSGLPNDRFFAVRPEGSVSTLKIQRTERGDSAVYLCASSEPGTGNTEAFFGQGTRLTVV.